This TCR beta chain was captured by sequencing in a study of blood T cells in healthy people across ages. The CDR3 length is 12 residues. V was cut by 8 bases and J by 6 bases, with 11 bases left in between. Germline-derived CDR1 and CDR2 are MNHEY and SMNVEV (reference sequence). Sample-barcoded 5' priming and a J-beta primer mix drove a second PCR of about 6 to 11 cycles. One entry per CDR3 protein, called by TCRdb with MiXCR from the 5' RACE reads. The table includes approximately 800,000 distinct CDR3 sequences, less than 80% detected once. Donors ranged from about 6 to 95 years old and were healthy Caucasians in Russia. Per sample, at least 5 micrograms of total RNA were extracted.

The V gene is TRBV27, the J gene TRBJ2-1; D not resolved. The sample was blood. The source is a young man in good health. This CDR3 reads CASAPGLNEQFF. The CDR3 coding sequence is TGTGCCAGCGCCCCAGGCCTCAATGAGCAGTTCTTC.